What follows are 5 T cell receptor beta chains derived from one specimen sequenced in a study of CD8+ T cells in alopecia areata. It was cDNA, reverse transcribed from extracted RNA, that served as the sequencing template. Method: immunoSEQ multiplex PCR; TCRdb's copy keeps in-frame clones and lacks some. The table has approximately 160,000 clones, 55% to 75% seen once. Specified treatment: oral pan-JAK inhibitor, 5-10 mg twice daily. The starting material was CD4+ T cells sorted from blood, obtained at week 24, from a patient treated with tofacitinib. Receptors originate from a human donor with alopecia areata.

This clone has only a few counts. The V gene is TRBV30, the J gene TRBJ2-7, with D perhaps TRBD1 (6 bases). CDR1 and CDR2 (germline): GTSNPN, SVGIG (reference sequence). This CDR3 has 16 amino acids. Deletions cut 0 bases from V and 3 bases from J, with 18 bases between. In DNA form, the CDR3 reads TGTGCCTGGAGTGTCACGTTTGGGACACAGGGCTACGAGCAGTACTTC. As protein: CAWSVTFGTQGYEQYF.

CDR3 amino acids: CASSQGGLDTIYF. CDR3 DNA: TGCGCCAGCAGCCAAGGTGGGCTGGACACCATATATTTT. The chain is built from TRBV4-1 and TRBJ1-3, with D unclear. The V and J ends lost 1 base and 8 bases respectively, with 9 bases between them. CDR1 and CDR2 (germline): MGHRA, YSYEKL. This CDR3 contains 13 residues.

The CDR3 reads CASSQVASPGYTF. CDR3 nucleotides: TGTGCCAGCAGCCAAGTCGCAAGTCCGGGCTACACCTTC. This chain joins TRBV4-2 and TRBJ1-2; D gene uncertain. Trimming removed 1 base from V and 8 bases from J, with 11 bases in between. The CDR3 is 13 amino acids. Per germline, CDR1 LGHNA and CDR2 YNFKEQ.

The chain couples TRBV7-9 to TRBJ2-7; 7 bases match TRBD1. Trimming at V came to 4 bases and at J to 2 bases, leaving 11 bases not matched to a gene. This CDR3 spans 16 amino acids. The germline V gene has CDR1 SEHNR and CDR2 FQNEAQ (reference sequence). The CDR3 protein is CASSSPHEGAPYEQYF. CDR3 sequence (DNA): TGTGCCAGCAGCTCCCCTCATGAGGGGGCCCCCTACGAGCAGTACTTC. The full variable domain, its missing parts supplied by reference TRBV7-9 and TRBJ2-7, is DTGVSQNPRHKITKRGQNVTFRCDPISEHNRLYWYRQTLGQGPEFLTYFQNEAQLEKSRLLSDRFSAERPKGSFSTLEIQRTEQGDSAMYLCASSSPHEGAPYEQYFGPGTRLTVT.

On this clone itself: Other DNA sequences in this specimen translate into the identical CDR3. The V call is TRBV7-9, the J call TRBJ2-5; D is ambiguous. The germline CDR1 and CDR2 sequences are SEHNR and FQNEAQ (reference sequence). V was cut by 3 bases and J by 1 base, with 0 bases left in between. The CDR3 consists of 11 residues. The CDR3 DNA sequence: TGTGCCAGCAGCTTCCAAGAGACCCAGTACTTC. This codes for CASSFQETQYF.